This record covers a single TCR beta chain. Its antigen is currently unknown. The data were taken from a study of T cell responses to AZD1222 COVID-19 vaccine. Study-level points and caveats: In all cases, repertoires were sampled only after the peak T cell response. Vaccine-associated CD4 TCRs spanned spike, dominant at 160-218 and 743-854.

Germline V CDR1 and CDR2: MRHNA, SNTAGT. The CDR3 is 15 residues long. V was trimmed by 4 bases and J by 0 bases, leaving 10 bases between them. TCRdb keeps only in-frame clones here, not all; method: immunoSEQ multiplex PCR. The table includes roughly 180,000 clones, approximately 94% detected once. V and J are TRBV6-4 and TRBJ2-1; tentative D call: TRBD1 (5 bases). The origin of this receptor is an adult in good health. This specimen consisted of peripheral blood, obtained on day 0 of AZD1222 vaccination. The CDR3 DNA reads TGTGCCAGCAGTGCTGGAGACAGCTCCTACAATGAGCAGTTCTTC. It codes for CASSAGDSSYNEQFF.